This T cell receptor beta chain was identified in a study of blood T cells in healthy people across ages. This clonotype was counted between two and nine times. V shed 6 bases and J shed 7 bases, with 16 bases lying between them. The CDR3 consists of 14 residues. With a J-beta primer mix and a sample-barcoded 5' primer, a second PCR ran about 6 to 11 cycles. TCRdb called the 5' RACE reads again in MiXCR, with one record for every CDR3 protein. Of some 880,000 distinct CDR3 sequences in the sample, around 36% were seen once. Material for sequencing was blood. The sequence derives from a man aged 18-30 years in good health. The V and J genes are TRBV12-3 or TRBV12-4 and TRBJ1-5; tentatively, D is TRBD1 (5 bases). This CDR3 is CASRDTGTPQPQHF. The CDR3 region has the DNA TGTGCCAGCAGGGACACCGGGACTCCCCAGCCCCAGCATTTT.